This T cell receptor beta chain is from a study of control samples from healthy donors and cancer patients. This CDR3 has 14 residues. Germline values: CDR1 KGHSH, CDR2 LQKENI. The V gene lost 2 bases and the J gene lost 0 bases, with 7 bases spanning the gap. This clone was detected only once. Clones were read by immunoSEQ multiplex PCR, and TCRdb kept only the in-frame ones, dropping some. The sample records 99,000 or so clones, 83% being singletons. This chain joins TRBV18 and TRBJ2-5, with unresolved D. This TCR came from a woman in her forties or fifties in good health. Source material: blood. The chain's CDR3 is CASSPSRNQETQYF. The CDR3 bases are TGTGCCAGCTCACCAAGTCGGAACCAAGAGACCCAGTACTTC.